The clone carrying this TCR beta chain appeared once. The antigen remains unidentified. PCR employed 60 Vbeta and 13 Jbeta primers. Only in-frame clones appear in the TCRdb table, and some are missing; sequencing was by immunoSEQ multiplex PCR. The sample yields more than 130,000 clones, over 70% seen once. The data were taken from a study of cytomegalovirus exposure and HLA in healthy donors. The study, taken as a whole, reports: The classifier was said to identify cytomegalovirus status with high specificity and sensitivity. More than 150 TCR beta chains were listed as cytomegalovirus-associated.

This CDR3 contains 17 residues. The rearrangement joins TRBV7-5 to TRBJ1-5. TRBV7-5 is listed as a pseudogene. The TCR comes from a male donor in good health and CMV-seronegative. Sequencing was carried out using PBMCs. The CDR3 nucleotides are TGTGTCAGAAGCTTAGTTGATCGCAGAGGAACGTGGAGGCCCCAGCATTTT. Translating gives CVRSLVDRRGTWRPQHF.